A single sample is the source of the 26 T cell receptor beta chains below, sequenced in a study of beta chain features in type 1 diabetes. Which antigens these TCRs recognize remains unknown. Study-wide findings and caveats: Shorter TCRB CDR3s, moderately but significantly so, were found in Type 1 diabetes patients in all four CD4+ subsets.

As every portion of the isolated RNA was reverse transcribed, the sequencing read expressed TCRB transcripts. The repertoire was sequenced with immunoSEQ multiplex PCR; TCRdb's copy has only in-frame clones and lacks some. Of hundreds of thousands of clones in the sample, roughly 13% were seen once. The sample taken for sequencing was naive CD4+ T cells from blood. These receptors were collected from a man aged 18 to 30 with type 1 diabetes.

This clone was observed a handful of times. The genes are TRBV9 and TRBJ1-1, with D possibly matching TRBD1 (5 bases). This CDR3 has 12 residues. CDR1 is SGDLS, CDR2 YYNGEE, per germline. Trimming took 0 bases from V and 11 from J, leaving 11 bases between them. The DNA of the CDR3 is TGTGCCAGCAGCGTAGAGGTAGGGGAGGCTTTCTTT. It encodes CASSVEVGEAFF.

Points on this clone: Other DNA sequences in the sample encode the same CDR3. The CDR3 sequence is CASSVGGRANTGELFF. CDR3 nucleotides: TGTGCCAGCAGCGTAGGTGGCCGAGCGAACACCGGGGAGCTGTTTTTT. The chain has TRBV9 and TRBJ2-2; no firm D call. CDR1 is SGDLS, CDR2 YYNGEE, per germline. The CDR3 loop spans 16 amino acids. Trimming took 0 bases from V and 0 from J, leaving 9 bases between them.

V usage is TRBV2 and J usage is TRBJ2-7; no clear D. The V and J ends lost 4 bases and 6 bases respectively, with 16 bases between them. CDR3 length: 14 amino acids. Germline V gene sequence: CDR1 SNHLY, CDR2 FYNNEI. This CDR3 reads CASSVRQTPAEQYF. The CDR3 DNA sequence: TGTGCCAGCAGTGTTCGGCAGACCCCCGCCGAGCAGTACTTC.

This clone was detected only a few times. V is TRBV5-4 and J is TRBJ1-2; 9 positions agree with TRBD1. Germline CDR1 is SGHNT and CDR2 is YYREEE (reference sequence). J lost 5 bases, V lost 5 bases, and 7 bases had no gene match. CDR3 size: 14 residues. The CDR3 nucleotides are TGTGCCAGCAGTAGGACAGGGGCCAAATATGGCTACACCTTC. Protein: CASSRTGAKYGYTF.

The V call is TRBV11-2, the J call TRBJ2-7; D gene uncertain. This CDR3 has 12 residues. V shed 3 bases and J shed 4 bases, with 7 bases lying between them. CDR1 and CDR2 from the germline V gene are SGHAT and FQNNGV. The CDR3 DNA follows: TGTGCCAGCAGCTTTGGAGATTACGAGCAGTACTTC. This codes for CASSFGDYEQYF. The variable domain in full, with the rest retrieved from reference TRBV11-2 and TRBJ2-7, is EAGVAQSPRYKIIEKRQSVAFWCNPISGHATLYWYQQILGQGPKLLIQFQNNGVVDDSQLPKDRFSAERLKGVDSTLKIQPAKLEDSAVYLCASSFGDYEQYFGPGTRLTVT.

In its sample, this clone was seen a few times. Other nucleotide sequences in the sample specify the same CDR3. The genes are TRBV6-5 and TRBJ1-2; D gene unclear. V was clipped by 2 bases and J by 5 bases, with 6 bases between them. Per the germline V gene, CDR1 is MNHEY and CDR2 is SVGAGI. The CDR3 loop spans 12 amino acids. The CDR3 bases are TGTGCCAGCAGTTACGGGCAGTATGGCTACACCTTC. Its protein product is CASSYGQYGYTF.

This clone was counted only a few times. This rearrangement joins TRBV7-2 to TRBJ2-2; D uncertain. Germline CDR1 and CDR2: SGHTA and FQGNSA. Trimming removed 2 bases from V and 4 bases from J, with 5 bases in between. The CDR3 is 13 residues long. The CDR3 region is CASSLKVTGELFF. In DNA form, the CDR3 reads TGTGCCAGCAGCTTAAAAGTCACCGGGGAGCTGTTTTTT. The full variable domain, completed using reference TRBV7-2 and TRBJ2-2, is GAGVSQSPSNKVTEKGKDVELRCDPISGHTALYWYRQSLGQGLEFLIYFQGNSAPDKSGLPSDRFSAERTGGSVSTLTIQRTQQEDSAVYLCASSLKVTGELFFGEGSRLTVL.

This clone has only a few counts. This chain uses TRBV11-2 with TRBJ1-1; 7 bases map to TRBD1. The length of the CDR3 is 17 residues. V lost 4 bases to trimming and J lost 1 base; unmatched junction nucleotides: 12. The germline gives CDR1 SGHAT, CDR2 FQNNGV. The CDR3 protein is CASSSVETGWGNTEAFF. As DNA, the CDR3 is TGTGCCAGCAGCTCGGTAGAGACAGGGTGGGGGAACACTGAAGCTTTCTTT.

The genes are TRBV28 and TRBJ2-7; TRBD1 is a possible D gene (6 bases). V was shortened by 5 bases and J by 2 bases, with 16 bases between the two germline ends. Germline assignment: CDR1 MDHEN and CDR2 SYDVKM. The length of the CDR3 is 15 residues. CDR3 residues: CASSLPGQYTYEQYF. CDR3 nucleotides: TGTGCCAGCAGTCTCCCTGGACAGTACACCTACGAGCAGTACTTC.

The V gene is TRBV30, the J gene TRBJ1-2; D may be TRBD1 (6 bases). In germline, CDR1 is GTSNPN, CDR2 SVGIG (reference sequence). Trimming removed 2 bases from V and 4 bases from J, with 17 bases in between. The CDR3 consists of 15 residues. The CDR3 loop reads CAWSKGGTFSYGYTF. Written as DNA, the CDR3 is TGTGCCTGGAGTAAGGGGGGTACGTTTTCCTATGGCTACACCTTC.

V and J are TRBV7-2 and TRBJ2-5, with D unresolved. The germline gives CDR1 SGHTA, CDR2 FQGNSA. V lost 2 bases and J lost 1, with 17 bases in between. The CDR3 covers 17 residues. The CDR3 region has the DNA TGTGCCAGCAGCTTAAGGCGAGTAGGCCCTTTCCAAGAGACCCAGTACTTC. Its protein is CASSLRRVGPFQETQYF.

This clone was observed a handful of times. The J gene is TRBJ2-7, the V gene TRBV11-2; D possibly matches TRBD1 or TRBD2 (5 bases each). Germline V CDR1 and CDR2: SGHAT, FQNNGV. V was cut by 2 bases and J by 7 bases, with 15 bases left in between. The CDR3 totals 14 residues. This CDR3 is CASSLRDRPGEQYF. The CDR3 region has the DNA TGTGCCAGCAGCTTAAGGGACCGTCCGGGAGAGCAGTACTTC.

The chain is built from TRBV7-9 and TRBJ2-3; 8 bases map to TRBD1. Germline V lookup: CDR1 SEHNR, CDR2 FQNEAQ (reference sequence). V was clipped by 5 bases and J by 6 bases; unmatched bases: 7. This CDR3 has 14 residues. This chain's CDR3 is CASSIGTGEDTQYF. The CDR3 DNA follows: TGTGCCAGCAGCATCGGGACAGGCGAGGATACGCAGTATTTT.

In this sample, this clone turned up a few times. The chain employs TRBV4-3 and TRBJ1-6, with 7 bases matching TRBD1. J was trimmed by 7 bases and V by 4 bases; bases with no gene match: 10. The CDR3 is 16 residues long. The germline gives CDR1 LGHNA, CDR2 YSLEER. This chain's CDR3 is CASSLGTVEFNSPLHF. The CDR3 region has the DNA TGCGCCAGCAGCCTCGGGACAGTCGAATTCAATTCACCCCTCCACTTT.

V gene TRBV11-1 combines with J gene TRBJ2-5; D possibly matches TRBD1 or TRBD2 (5 bases each). V gave up 5 bases and J gave up 5 bases, with 15 bases separating them. Germline V lookup: CDR1 SGHAT, CDR2 FQDESV (reference sequence). CDR3 length: 14 amino acids. The CDR3 is CASSRRGTRETQYF. The CDR3 nucleotides are TGTGCCAGCAGCCGACGGGGCACCAGGGAGACCCAGTACTTC.

The sample holds a few counts of this clone. The chain recombines TRBV28 with TRBJ1-5, with D possibly matching TRBD1 (5 bases). The germline V and J ends were trimmed by 7 bases and 6 bases, with 13 bases remaining between them. This CDR3 comprises 13 residues. Germline-derived CDR1 and CDR2 are MDHEN and SYDVKM. The CDR3 spells CASIGGFAQPQHF. The CDR3 DNA reads as TGTGCCAGCATTGGGGGGTTTGCTCAGCCCCAGCATTTT.

V and J are TRBV27 and TRBJ1-5; 7 bases agree with TRBD1. J was trimmed by 6 bases and V by 2 bases; bases with no gene match: 7. The CDR3 runs 15 residues. Germline V gene data show CDR1 as MNHEY and CDR2 as SMNVEV (reference sequence). CDR3 nucleotides: TGTGCCAGCAGTTTAGGTGAGGGGGCGGGTCAGCCCCAGCATTTT. It specifies CASSLGEGAGQPQHF.

This clone turned up a few times. The rearrangement links TRBV4-3 to TRBJ2-7; D might be TRBD1 (6 bases). The CDR3 spans 17 residues. Trimming pared 2 bases from V and 2 bases from J, leaving 19 bases between. Per germline, CDR1 LGHNA and CDR2 YSLEER. The CDR3 sequence: CASSQSRDTRGTYEQYF. CDR3 nucleotides: TGCGCCAGCAGCCAATCCCGGGACACCCGGGGCACCTACGAGCAGTACTTC.

This chain joins TRBV6-5 and TRBJ2-5; D not certain. The CDR3 is 15 amino acids. Trimming took off 0 bases at V and 4 bases at J, with 12 bases between the two ends. Germline V gene lookup returns CDR1 MNHEY and CDR2 SVGAGI. Here the CDR3 DNA reads TGTGCCAGCAGTTACTCCCCCCCGGGCCGAGAGACCCAGTACTTC. This translates into CASSYSPPGRETQYF.

This clone was seen more than once but under ten times. V and J are TRBV28 and TRBJ1-2; D remains ambiguous. Germline V gene sequence: CDR1 MDHEN, CDR2 SYDVKM. V lost 3 bases, J lost 8 bases, and 10 bases lay in between. This CDR3 has 12 residues. For the CDR3, the DNA is TGTGCCAGCAGTTTGGCGCGGAGCGGCTACACCTTC. Translated, it gives CASSLARSGYTF.

The rearrangement links TRBV19 to TRBJ1-1, with 12 bases identical to TRBD1. This CDR3 region has 15 residues. Germline V lookup: CDR1 LNHDA, CDR2 SQIVND (reference sequence). The V gene end was trimmed by 7 bases and the J gene end by 5 bases; junction bases not matched to a gene: 8. CDR3 DNA sequence: TGTGCCAGTAAGGGACAGGGGGCTGAGGTAACTGAAGCTTTCTTT. Translated: CASKGQGAEVTEAFF.

This clone has only a few counts. The V and J genes are TRBV30 and TRBJ1-6, with 7 bases fitting TRBD1. Germline CDR1 reads GTSNPN; CDR2 reads SVGIG (reference sequence). CDR3 length: 12 residues. The trim removed 8 bases at V and 10 bases at J, leaving 8 bases unmatched. For the CDR3, the DNA is TGTGCCAGAGACAGGGCAGGGTCACCCCTCCACTTT. It specifies CARDRAGSPLHF. The variable domain in full, completed from reference TRBV30 and TRBJ1-6, reads SQTIHQWPATLVQPVGSPLSLECTVEGTSNPNLYWYRQAAGRGLQLLFYSVGIGQISSEVPQNLSASRPQDRQFILSSKKLLLSDSGFYLCARDRAGSPLHFGNGTRLTVT.

The chain combines TRBV5-1 with TRBJ2-7, with no clear D. The V gene lost 0 bases and the J gene lost 2 bases, with 12 bases spanning the gap. The germline V gene has CDR1 SGHRS and CDR2 YFSETQ. This CDR3 has 15 amino acids. The CDR3, as DNA: TGCGCCAGCAGCTTGGCCGGGCAGCGTCCCTACGAGCAGTACTTC. This codes for CASSLAGQRPYEQYF. Full variable domain (remainder filled in from reference TRBV5-1 and TRBJ2-7): KAGVTQTPRYLIKTRGQQVTLSCSPISGHRSVSWYQQTPGQGLQFLFEYFSETQRNKGNFPGRFSGRQFSNSRSEMNVSTLELGDSALYLCASSLAGQRPYEQYFGPGTRLTVT.

The rearrangement joins TRBV30 to TRBJ1-2; 12 nucleotides line up with TRBD1. CDR1 GTSNPN and CDR2 SVGIG come from the germline V gene (reference sequence). This CDR3 region has 16 residues. The V segment lost 1 base and the J segment 4 bases; nucleotides outside the gene matches: 7. The CDR3 DNA sequence: TGTGCCTGGAGTGCCCCCGGGACAGGGGGCATCTATGGCTACACCTTC. Its translation: CAWSAPGTGGIYGYTF.

The chain recombines TRBV14 with TRBJ2-4; D remains ambiguous. The CDR3 has 15 amino acids. Trimming took off 1 base at V and 0 bases at J, with 7 bases between the two ends. Per the germline V gene, CDR1 is SGHDN and CDR2 is FVKESK. The CDR3 DNA is TGTGCCAGCAGCCAAGTCCGCGGAGCCAAAAACATTCAGTACTTC. Translating gives CASSQVRGAKNIQYF.

This clone was detected only a few times. This sequence joins TRBV11-2 and TRBJ2-7, with 10 bases aligning to TRBD2. J was trimmed by 2 bases and V by 5 bases; bases with no gene match: 6. CDR1 is SGHAT, CDR2 FQNNGV, per germline. The CDR3 contains 15 residues. The CDR3 here is CASSRQREGAYEQYF. The CDR3 DNA reads as TGTGCCAGCAGCCGTCAGCGGGAGGGTGCCTACGAGCAGTACTTC.